What follows are 24 T cell receptor beta chains derived from one specimen sequenced in a study of blood T cell repertoires in COVID-19. The method was immunoSEQ multiplex PCR; TCRdb's version includes in-frame clones alone and lacks a portion of them. The sample has about 50,000 clones, 75% to 85% seen once; the top ten hold approximately 16%. The material sequenced was peripheral blood. Source of these receptors: a man between 35 and 55 years old with acute or convalescent COVID-19.

As DNA, the CDR3 is TGTGCCAGCAGTCCAGCGGCGTTAAACCAAGAGACCCAGTACTTC. Translating gives CASSPAALNQETQYF. The rearrangement links TRBV7-7 to TRBJ2-5; TRBD2 is a possible D gene (5 bases). Between the trimmed V and J ends, which lost 6 bases and 0 bases, there was a span of 14 bases. The CDR3 is 15 amino acids. Germline-derived CDR1 and CDR2 are SSHAT and FNYEAQ (reference sequence). Looking up the rest from reference TRBV7-7 and TRBJ2-5 gives the full variable domain: GAGVSQSPRYKVTKRGQDVTLRCDPISSHATLYWYQQALGQGPEFLTYFNYEAQPDKSGLPSDRFSAERPEGSISTLTIQRTEQRDSAMYRCASSPAALNQETQYFGPGTRLLVL.

The chain carries TRBV20-1 and TRBJ2-3; TRBD1 agrees at 10 bases. Per the germline V gene, CDR1 is DFQATT and CDR2 is SNEGSKA (reference sequence). This CDR3 is 11 amino acids long. Trimming at V came to 5 bases and at J to 10 bases, leaving 3 bases not matched to a gene. The DNA for the CDR3 is TGCAGTGCTGGGACAGGGGAATCGCAGTATTTT. This codes for CSAGTGESQYF.

This sequence joins TRBV14 and TRBJ2-5; maybe TRBD1 (6 bases). The germline V gene has CDR1 SGHDN and CDR2 FVKESK. CDR3 size: 15 residues. V was pared by 0 bases and J by 4 bases, with 12 bases between. In DNA form, the CDR3 reads TGTGCCAGCAGCCAAGAGTACAGGGAAGGAGAGACCCAGTACTTC. Translated: CASSQEYREGETQYF.

This rearrangement joins TRBV19 to TRBJ1-5, with 7 bases lining up with TRBD1. CDR3 length: 14 residues. Per the germline V gene, CDR1 is LNHDA and CDR2 is SQIVND (reference sequence). After removal of 5 bases from V and 7 bases from J, the junction contained 8 bases not matched to a gene. Written as DNA, the CDR3 is TGTGCCAGTAGTGTACCAACAGGGGTACAGCCCCAGCATTTT. Translated, it gives CASSVPTGVQPQHF. Full variable domain (remainder filled in from reference TRBV19 and TRBJ1-5): DGGITQSPKYLFRKEGQNVTLSCEQNLNHDAMYWYRQDPGQGLRLIYYSQIVNDFQKGDIAEGYSVSREKKESFPLTVTSAQKNPTAFYLCASSVPTGVQPQHFGDGTRLSIL.

This clone was observed a handful of times. This chain connects TRBV7-9 to TRBJ1-4; 9 bases map to TRBD1. The ends lost 0 bases at V and 8 bases at J; junction bases unmatched: 7. This CDR3 is built from 16 residues. CDR1 is SEHNR, CDR2 FQNEAQ, per germline (reference sequence). The CDR3 is CASSLAWTGAGEKLFF. The CDR3 DNA follows: TGTGCCAGCAGCTTAGCCTGGACAGGGGCAGGCGAAAAACTGTTTTTT.

The gene calls are TRBV6-5 and TRBJ2-5, with 8 nucleotides matching TRBD2. The CDR3 is made up of 15 amino acids. Trimming cost V 4 bases and J 5 bases; bases outside gene matches: 9. Looked up from germline, CDR1 is MNHEY and CDR2 is SVGAGI. CDR3 sequence (DNA): TGTGCCAGCAGTTTTTCCGGGGGGGCTTGGGAGACCCAGTACTTC. It specifies CASSFSGGAWETQYF.

This clone was seen only once. The chain links TRBV24-1 to TRBJ2-1; TRBD1 aligns across 8 bases. The CDR3 covers 15 residues. Germline loops: CDR1 KGHDR, CDR2 SFDVKD. Trimming removed 3 bases from V and 6 bases from J; junction bases left unmatched: 6. CDR3 nucleotides: TGTGCCACCAGTGATCCGACAGGGGTATCCAATGAGCAGTTCTTC. This gives the protein CATSDPTGVSNEQFF.

This chain joins TRBV5-1 and TRBJ2-1, with 12 bases fitting TRBD2. The CDR3 length is 16 residues. Trimming at V came to 4 bases and at J to 8 bases, leaving 10 bases not matched to a gene. In germline, CDR1 is SGHRS, CDR2 YFSETQ. CDR3 DNA sequence: TGCGCCAGCAGCCCGGGAGGGCTAGCGGGGGGGGATGAGCAGTTCTTC. Translated, it gives CASSPGGLAGGDEQFF.

This chain joins TRBV29-1 and TRBJ2-5, with 7 bases matching TRBD2. Germline V gene sequence: CDR1 SQVTM, CDR2 ANQGSEA. J lost 2 bases, V lost 4 bases, and 4 bases had no gene match. The CDR3 length is 13 residues. As DNA, the CDR3 is TGCAGCGTTGGGTGGGGGGGACAAGAGACCCAGTACTTC. It is translated as CSVGWGGQETQYF.

The chain uses TRBV24-1 and TRBJ2-3, with 11 bases lining up with TRBD2. There are 16 residues in the CDR3. V was clipped by 9 bases and J by 7 bases; unmatched bases: 14. Germline CDR1 reads KGHDR; CDR2 reads SFDVKD. CDR3 sequence reads: CATGASGGSHVNTQYF. DNA for the CDR3: TGTGCCACCGGGGCTAGCGGGGGGTCGCACGTAAATACGCAGTATTTT.

Worth noting for this clone: One end of the junction varies from germline; a read error may be responsible. The same CDR3 arises from other DNA sequences in this sample as well. V and J are TRBV7-7 and TRBJ2-7; perhaps TRBD1 as D (6 bases). This CDR3 has 15 residues. Germline CDR1 reads SSHAT; CDR2 reads FNYEAQ (reference sequence). The CDR3 reads CASSGGTGLIYEQYF. Written as DNA, the CDR3 is TGTGCCAGCAGCGGAGGAACAGGGCTAATTTACGAGCAGTATTTC. Combining the CDR3 with reference TRBV7-7 and TRBJ2-7 gives the whole variable domain GAGVSQSPRYKVTKRGQDVTLRCDPISSHATLYWYQQALGQGPEFLTYFNYEAQPDKSGLPSDRFSAERPEGSISTLTIQRTEQRDSAMYRCASSGGTGLIYEQYFGPGTRLTVT.

The gene calls are TRBV10-1 and TRBJ2-1; 10 nucleotides align to TRBD2. Germline CDR1 WNHNN, CDR2 SYGVQD (reference sequence). The CDR3 sequence is 14 residues long. V trimming: 6 bases; J trimming: 10 bases; junction bases outside the gene matches: 9. The CDR3 DNA sequence: TGCGCCAGCAGCAGTGCTAGCGGGAGCAGAGAGCAGTTCTTC. It codes for CASSSASGSREQFF.

The chain joins TRBV6-5 to TRBJ2-7; D perhaps matches TRBD2 (7 bases). This CDR3 contains 13 residues. The V gene lost 4 bases and the J gene lost 8 bases, with 15 bases spanning the gap. The germline gives CDR1 MNHEY, CDR2 SVGAGI. CDR3 amino acids: CASSSTWRGQQYF. CDR3 nucleotide sequence: TGTGCCAGCAGTTCGACATGGCGGGGGCAGCAGTACTTC.

The genes are TRBV5-1 and TRBJ1-6, with TRBD1 as a possible D gene (5 bases). The length of the CDR3 is 14 residues. CDR1 SGHRS and CDR2 YFSETQ come from the germline V gene. V was shortened by 2 bases and J by 8 bases, with 11 bases between the two germline ends. CDR3 protein: CASSFAQGYSPLHF. CDR3 coding DNA: TGCGCCAGCAGCTTCGCGCAGGGATATTCACCCCTCCACTTT.

The J gene is TRBJ2-7, the V gene TRBV7-9, with D possibly matching TRBD1 (6 bases). This CDR3 has 13 residues. The germline V and J ends were trimmed by 3 bases and 3 bases, with 9 bases remaining between them. Germline V gene lookup returns CDR1 SEHNR and CDR2 FQNEAQ (reference sequence). CDR3 amino acids: CASSFRDNYEQYF. The CDR3 DNA reads as TGTGCCAGCAGCTTCCGGGACAACTACGAGCAGTACTTC.

J is TRBJ1-5 and V is TRBV15; 7 nucleotides agree with TRBD1. The J segment lost 7 bases and the V segment lost 5 bases, leaving 5 bases of the junction unmatched. The length of the CDR3 is 13 residues. The germline gives CDR1 LNHNV, CDR2 YYDKDF (reference sequence). The DNA of the CDR3 is TGTGCCACCAGCGGGCAGGGGGGCCAGCCCCAGCATTTT. It encodes CATSGQGGQPQHF.

The J gene is TRBJ1-1, the V gene TRBV18; a possible D gene is TRBD1 (5 bases). The CDR3 runs to 15 residues. The germline CDR1 and CDR2 sequences are KGHSH and LQKENI. Between the trimmed V and J ends, which lost 5 bases and 1 base, there was a span of 14 bases. The CDR3: CASSAGGDPNTEAFF. CDR3 DNA sequence: TGTGCCAGCTCAGCGGGAGGGGATCCGAACACTGAAGCTTTCTTT.

The CDR3 spells CASSSSGASGGAGTQYF. The CDR3 nucleotides read TGTGCCAGCAGCTCGTCAGGGGCTAGCGGGGGGGCCGGTACGCAGTATTTT. This chain joins TRBV7-2 and TRBJ2-3, with TRBD2 identical over 12 bases. This CDR3 region has 17 residues. V was clipped by 4 bases and J by 8 bases; unmatched bases: 13. The germline V gene has CDR1 SGHTA and CDR2 FQGNSA.

There are a few counts of this clone. The J gene is TRBJ2-5, the V gene TRBV13, with 9 bases fitting TRBD1. Per the germline V gene, CDR1 is PRHDT and CDR2 is FYEKMQ (reference sequence). The length of the CDR3 is 18 residues. The junction had 16 bases not matched to a gene; V was cut back by 1 base and J by 7 bases. The CDR3 DNA reads as TGTGCCAGCAGCTTAGACGACTGGACAGGGGCCGATGGGGGGACCCAGTACTTC. Its translation is CASSLDDWTGADGGTQYF.

The chain employs TRBV27 and TRBJ2-6; 7 bases are shared with TRBD1. Germline lookup yields CDR1 MNHEY and CDR2 SMNVEV (reference sequence). After removal of 6 bases from V and 2 bases from J, the junction contained 1 base not matched to a gene. CDR3 length: 14 amino acids. CDR3 amino acids: CASRDRAGANVLTF. CDR3 nucleotides: TGTGCCAGCAGAGACAGGGCTGGGGCCAACGTCCTGACTTTC.

This sequence joins TRBV5-1 and TRBJ1-3; D is unresolved. Trimming shortened V by 1 base and J by 0 bases, and 8 bases separated the two germline ends. The germline CDR1 and CDR2 sequences are SGHRS and YFSETQ. The CDR3 is made up of 15 amino acids. CDR3 loop: CASSLIPGSGNTIYF. The CDR3 DNA follows: TGCGCCAGCAGCTTGATTCCGGGCTCTGGAAACACCATATATTTT.

The V and J genes are TRBV3-1 (or the pseudogene TRBV3-2) and TRBJ2-2; possible D gene TRBD1, 7 bases. The V gene's germline CDR1 is LGHDT and CDR2 YNNKEL (reference sequence). Trimming left V 4 bases short and J 4 bases short, with 19 bases between. The CDR3 runs to 17 residues. The CDR3 DNA is TGTGCCAGCAGCCTTGACAGGGACTCTTGGGGCACCGGGGAGCTGTTTTTT. Residues: CASSLDRDSWGTGELFF.

The V gene is TRBV4-2, the J gene TRBJ2-3; 9 bases align to TRBD2. The CDR3 contains 15 residues. The ends lost 2 bases at V and 4 bases at J; junction bases unmatched: 4. Per germline, CDR1 LGHNA and CDR2 YNFKEQ. Here the CDR3 reads CASSQFPSGADTQYF. CDR3 sequence (DNA): TGTGCCAGCAGCCAATTCCCTAGCGGGGCAGATACGCAGTATTTT.

The chain couples TRBV4-2 to TRBJ1-6, with no clear D. From germline, CDR1 is LGHNA and CDR2 YNFKEQ. Trimming took 8 bases from V and 0 from J, leaving 11 bases between them. The CDR3 extends over 15 amino acids. In DNA form, the CDR3 reads TGTGCCAGCTCTCGTGGGAGCTCCTATAATTCACCCCTCCACTTT. Translation: CASSRGSSYNSPLHF.